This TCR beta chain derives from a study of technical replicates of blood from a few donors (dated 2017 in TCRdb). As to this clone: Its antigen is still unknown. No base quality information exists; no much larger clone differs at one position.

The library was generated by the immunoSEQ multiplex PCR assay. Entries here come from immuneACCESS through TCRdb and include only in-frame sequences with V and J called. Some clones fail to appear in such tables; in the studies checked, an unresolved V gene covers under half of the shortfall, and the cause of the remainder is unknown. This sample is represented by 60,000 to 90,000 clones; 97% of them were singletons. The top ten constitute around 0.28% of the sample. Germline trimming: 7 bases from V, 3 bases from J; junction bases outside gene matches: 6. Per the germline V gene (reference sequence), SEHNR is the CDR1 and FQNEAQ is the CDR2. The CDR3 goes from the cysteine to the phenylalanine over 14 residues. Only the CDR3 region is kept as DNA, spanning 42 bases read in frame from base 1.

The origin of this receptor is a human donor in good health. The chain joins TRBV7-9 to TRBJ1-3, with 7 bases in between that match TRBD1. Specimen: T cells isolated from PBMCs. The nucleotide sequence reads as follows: TGTGCCAGCACCGTGGGACAGCGTGGAAACACCATATATTTT. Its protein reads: CASTVGQRGNTIYF.